Below, 18 T cell receptor beta chains from the same sample are listed, as sequenced in a study of shared clonotypes between healthy human individuals. Assay used: immunoSEQ multiplex PCR; TCRdb lists only in-frame clones, some missing. This table has hundreds of thousands of clones, roughly 98% appearing once. In the naive CD8 group, cells lacked CD45RO and were positively selected for CCR7, so terminally differentiated effector memory CD45RA+ cells were left out. Sample: naive CD8+ T cells sorted from blood. The receptors stem from a man younger than 40 in good health.

The rearrangement uses TRBV10-2 and TRBJ2-1, with 7 bases lining up with TRBD2. In germline, CDR1 is WSHSY, CDR2 SAAADI. Losses at the gene ends were 6 bases for V and 5 bases for J; bases not matched to a gene: 4. The CDR3 loop spans 13 amino acids. The CDR3 spells CASSHLADNEQFF. DNA of the CDR3: TGCGCCAGCAGCCATCTAGCGGACAATGAGCAGTTCTTC.

The V and J genes are TRBV29-1 and TRBJ2-1; 9 positions match TRBD2. Looked up from germline, CDR1 is SQVTM and CDR2 is ANQGSEA. Germline trimming cut 4 bases from V and 8 bases from J; bases unmatched to any gene: 6. The CDR3 is made up of 13 amino acids. CDR3 sequence: CSVGSGSSHEQFF. DNA of the CDR3: TGCAGCGTTGGTAGCGGGAGTAGCCATGAGCAGTTCTTC.

The DNA of the CDR3 is TGTGCCAGCAGCTTAGGGCCGGTGGACTCCTCTGGGGCCAACGTCCTGACTTTC. This codes for CASSLGPVDSSGANVLTF. The chain combines TRBV7-9 with TRBJ2-6; D perhaps matches TRBD2 (5 bases). This CDR3 contains 18 residues. Trimming removed 1 base at V and 0 bases at J, with 13 bases between. The germline CDR1 and CDR2 sequences are SEHNR and FQNEAQ (reference sequence).

The chain uses TRBV5-5 and TRBJ2-1, with 9 positions matching TRBD1. J gave up 9 bases and V 0 bases, and 4 bases lay outside the gene matches. Per germline, CDR1 SGHKS and CDR2 YYEKEE (reference sequence). CDR3 length: 14 residues. DNA for the CDR3: TGTGCCAGCAGCTTGGACAGGGGGCTAGTTGAGCAGTTCTTC. Translated: CASSLDRGLVEQFF.

The rearrangement links TRBV29-1 to TRBJ1-2, with D perhaps matching TRBD1 (6 bases). The germline gives CDR1 SQVTM, CDR2 ANQGSEA. The V end lost 3 bases, the J end lost 5 bases, and 19 bases lay between the germline ends. The CDR3 loop spans 15 amino acids. The CDR3 nucleotides are TGCAGCGTTGAGGGAGAAGGGGGGGCCAAGTATGGCTACACCTTC. It encodes CSVEGEGGAKYGYTF.

The rearrangement links TRBV27 to TRBJ2-3, with 11 bases matching TRBD2. In germline, CDR1 is MNHEY, CDR2 SMNVEV (reference sequence). The CDR3 consists of 16 residues. V shed 1 base and J 3 bases; nucleotides not matched to a gene: 3. The chain's CDR3 is CASSLFTSGRTDTQYF. DNA for the CDR3: TGTGCCAGCAGTTTATTTACTAGCGGGAGAACAGATACGCAGTATTTT.

This clone has only one observation. The chain uses TRBV11-2 and TRBJ2-1; TRBD2 aligns across 7 bases. Unmatched junction bases numbered 10, after V lost 3 bases and J lost 5 bases. This CDR3 has 16 residues. From germline, CDR1 is SGHAT and CDR2 FQNNGV. The CDR3 coding sequence is TGTGCCAGCAGCTTTCCACCGGGGAGGGGCGACAATGAGCAGTTCTTC. Translating gives CASSFPPGRGDNEQFF.

The chain carries TRBV5-6 and TRBJ2-7, with 9 bases matching TRBD2. This CDR3 is built from 17 residues. CDR1 and CDR2 (germline): SGHDT, YYEEEE. Germline trimming cut 0 bases from V and 0 bases from J; bases unmatched to any gene: 7. As DNA, the CDR3 is TGTGCCAGCAGCTTGGCTAGCGGGGCTGCCTCCTCCTACGAGCAGTACTTC. Encoded protein: CASSLASGAASSYEQYF.

The V call is TRBV7-9, the J call TRBJ2-1, with 8 bases identical to TRBD2. Trimming took 5 bases from V and 5 from J; bases not matched to a gene: 8. Germline V gene lookup returns CDR1 SEHNR and CDR2 FQNEAQ (reference sequence). This CDR3 has 15 amino acids. CDR3 in amino acids: CASSLPGLGNNEQFF. Written as DNA, the CDR3 is TGTGCCAGCAGCCTTCCGGGACTAGGCAACAATGAGCAGTTCTTC. Supplemented by reference TRBV7-9 and TRBJ2-1, the full variable domain reads DTGVSQNPRHKITKRGQNVTFRCDPISEHNRLYWYRQTLGQGPEFLTYFQNEAQLEKSRLLSDRFSAERPKGSFSTLEIQRTEQGDSAMYLCASSLPGLGNNEQFFGPGTRLTVL.

The CDR3: CASSLYTGPSYEQYF. The CDR3 DNA reads TGTGCCAGCAGCTTATATACAGGGCCCTCCTACGAGCAGTACTTC. The chain links TRBV7-9 to TRBJ2-7; weak D call: TRBD1 (6 bases). Trimming left V 2 bases short and J 0 bases short, with 11 bases between. CDR3 size: 15 residues. Germline V gives CDR1 SEHNR, CDR2 FQNEAQ (reference sequence).

J is TRBJ2-1 and V is TRBV15, with 9 bases that match TRBD1. Germline V gene data show CDR1 as LNHNV and CDR2 as YYDKDF (reference sequence). This CDR3 is built from 14 residues. V shed 8 bases, J shed 4 bases, and the junction held 6 bases outside the gene matches. CDR3 amino acids: CATWDRATYNEQFF. CDR3 bases: TGTGCCACCTGGGACAGGGCGACTTACAATGAGCAGTTCTTC.

The chain employs TRBV4-3 and TRBJ2-3; D gene ambiguous. Germline assignment: CDR1 LGHNA and CDR2 YSLEER. This CDR3 spans 13 amino acids. The V gene lost 1 base and the J gene lost 5 bases, with 7 bases spanning the gap. The chain's CDR3 is CASSQVVGDTQYF. CDR3 nucleotides: TGCGCCAGCAGCCAAGTAGTGGGAGATACGCAGTATTTT.

The chain recombines TRBV19 with TRBJ2-4, with TRBD2 matching over 11 bases. Per the germline V gene, CDR1 is LNHDA and CDR2 is SQIVND (reference sequence). The J segment lost 7 bases and the V segment lost 8 bases, leaving 13 bases of the junction unmatched. CDR3 size: 16 residues. CDR3 region: CASYHLSGRDGNIQYF. CDR3 bases: TGTGCCAGTTACCACCTTAGCGGGAGGGATGGGAACATTCAGTACTTC.

The chain couples TRBV28 to TRBJ2-2; D is ambiguous. This CDR3 region has 13 residues. Germline assignment: CDR1 MDHEN and CDR2 SYDVKM. V lost 3 bases and J 4 bases, leaving 6 bases between the germline ends. In DNA form, the CDR3 reads TGTGCCAGCAGTTTCAAGGTCACCGGGGAGCTGTTTTTT. This translates into CASSFKVTGELFF.

The genes are TRBV7-2 and TRBJ1-1; no definite D call. CDR1 is SGHTA and CDR2 is FQGNSA in the germline V gene. This CDR3 has 15 amino acids. Deletions cut 5 bases from V and 5 bases from J, with 18 bases between. The CDR3 region has the DNA TGTGCCAGCAGCCTACGGGTAGGTAGAGGGACTGAAGCTTTCTTT. Protein sequence: CASSLRVGRGTEAFF.

This sequence joins TRBV5-1 and TRBJ2-1, with D tentatively TRBD2 (7 bases). With 3 bases removed from V and 2 bases from J, the gap between germline ends came to 18 bases. From germline, CDR1 is SGHRS and CDR2 YFSETQ. The CDR3 covers 17 residues. CDR3 nucleotides: TGCGCCAGCAGCTGGGACAAGAGCGGGACCGCCTACAATGAGCAGTTCTTC. Encoded protein: CASSWDKSGTAYNEQFF.

This chain connects TRBV9 to TRBJ2-7; 8 bases line up with TRBD2. Germline V gives CDR1 SGDLS, CDR2 YYNGEE. This CDR3 has 14 amino acids. The trim removed 1 base at V and 2 bases at J, leaving 2 bases unmatched. The CDR3 nucleotides read TGTGCCAGCAGCGTAACTAGCGGAACCTACGAGCAGTACTTC. It specifies CASSVTSGTYEQYF.

Written as DNA, the CDR3 is TGCAGCGTTGAAAGTTGGGACAGCTACGAGCAGTACTTC. This translates into CSVESWDSYEQYF. The V gene is TRBV29-1, the J gene TRBJ2-7; TRBD1 aligns across 7 bases. This CDR3 has 13 residues. V lost 2 bases and J lost 3; bases outside the gene matches: 4. CDR1 is SQVTM and CDR2 is ANQGSEA in the germline V gene.